The 10 T cell receptor beta chains below were found in one sample sequenced in a study of CD8+ T cells in alopecia areata. Following RNA extraction, reverse transcription yielded cDNA that acted as the sequencing template. This table comes from immunoSEQ multiplex PCR, and its TCRdb copy is limited to in-frame clones, with some not included. The profile shows 98,000 or so clones, approximately 60% of them singletons. Sequenced input: CD8+ T cells sorted from blood. The receptors were sampled from a human donor in good health.

The sample holds a few counts of this clone. This chain links TRBV7-9 with TRBJ2-3; D is uncertain. There are 13 residues in the CDR3. Germline CDR1 SEHNR, CDR2 FQNEAQ (reference sequence). Trimming removed 4 bases from V and 0 bases from J, with 5 bases in between. The CDR3 spells CASSSPSTDTQYF. CDR3 DNA sequence: TGTGCCAGCAGCTCCCCAAGCACAGATACGCAGTATTTT.

The J gene is TRBJ1-4, the V gene TRBV11-2; D gene uncertain. The CDR3 loop spans 12 amino acids. V lost 3 bases and J 8 bases, leaving 7 bases between the germline ends. Germline V gives CDR1 SGHAT, CDR2 FQNNGV. The CDR3 sequence is CASSLTSEKLFF. In nucleotides, the CDR3 is TGTGCCAGCAGCTTGACCTCAGAAAAACTGTTTTTT.

The rearrangement joins TRBV5-6 to TRBJ1-5; TRBD1 matches 8 bases. CDR3 length: 14 amino acids. Per the germline V gene, CDR1 is SGHDT and CDR2 is YYEEEE. After removal of 4 bases from V and 7 bases from J, the junction contained 7 bases not matched to a gene. CDR3 sequence: CASSTGQGGQPQHF. The CDR3 coding sequence is TGTGCCAGCAGCACCGGACAGGGCGGCCAGCCCCAGCATTTT.

The rearrangement links TRBV5-6 to TRBJ1-1; D possibly corresponds to TRBD1 (5 bases). CDR3 length: 14 amino acids. From germline, CDR1 is SGHDT and CDR2 YYEEEE. The V and J ends lost 0 bases and 2 bases respectively, with 8 bases between them. This CDR3 reads CASSLDDRNTEAFF. CDR3 sequence (DNA): TGTGCCAGCAGCTTGGACGACAGAAACACTGAAGCTTTCTTT.

The V gene is TRBV27, the J gene TRBJ1-6; 8 bases are a match to TRBD1. V dropped 2 bases and J dropped 13; count of bases not matched to a gene: 7. The germline V gene has CDR1 MNHEY and CDR2 SMNVEV (reference sequence). The CDR3 length is 14 residues. The CDR3 region has the DNA TGTGCCAGCAGTTTAGACAGGGGAGCCGCGCCCCTCCACTTT. Its protein product is CASSLDRGAAPLHF.

In its sample, this clone was seen a few times. V gene TRBV29-1 combines with J gene TRBJ1-1; 9 positions agree with TRBD1. After removal of 4 bases from V and 3 bases from J, the junction contained 6 bases not matched to a gene. Germline CDR1 SQVTM, CDR2 ANQGSEA. CDR3 size: 14 residues. The CDR3 reads CSVVGTGRDTEAFF. The CDR3 DNA is TGCAGCGTTGTCGGGACAGGGAGGGACACTGAAGCTTTCTTT.

The rearrangement joins TRBV4-3 to TRBJ2-1, with 10 bases that match TRBD1. This CDR3 contains 15 residues. The ends lost 4 bases at V and 1 base at J; junction bases unmatched: 1. From germline, CDR1 is LGHNA and CDR2 YSLEER. The CDR3 nucleotides read TGCGCCAGCAGCCGGGGACAGGGGTCCTACAATGAGCAGTTCTTC. Translating gives CASSRGQGSYNEQFF.

The chain combines TRBV11-1 with TRBJ2-3, with D maybe TRBD2 (5 bases). Trimming cost V 6 bases and J 4 bases, with 20 bases left between them. From germline, CDR1 is SGHAT and CDR2 FQDESV (reference sequence). The CDR3 is 16 residues long. CDR3 DNA sequence: TGTGCCAGCAGTCCTTCTCGGGGTCCCCCCTCAGATACGCAGTATTTT. Translation gives CASSPSRGPPSDTQYF.

This clone has just a few counts. The chain employs TRBV28 and TRBJ2-7; the D gene is possibly TRBD1 (6 bases). The CDR3 loop spans 16 amino acids. V was shortened by 3 bases and J by 5 bases, with 20 bases between the two germline ends. Germline CDR1 reads MDHEN; CDR2 reads SYDVKM. As DNA, the CDR3 is TGTGCCAGCAGTTTGAACCCGACAGGCTCCTCTGACGAGCAGTACTTC. Residues: CASSLNPTGSSDEQYF.

This clone was counted between two and nine times. The CDR3 nucleotides read TGTGCCAGCAGTTTAGCCAGGGGCCTATTCAAAAACATTCAGTACTTC. Translating gives CASSLARGLFKNIQYF. The rearrangement joins TRBV28 to TRBJ2-4; maybe TRBD1 (6 bases). The CDR3 is made up of 16 amino acids. Trimming left V 2 bases short and J 3 bases short, with 14 bases between. CDR1 is MDHEN and CDR2 is SYDVKM in the germline V gene.